The 15 T cell receptor beta chains reported below all come from one sample, sequenced in a study of T-cell memory formation after mild COVID-19. A single record per CDR3 protein comes from TCRdb applying MiXCR to the 5' RACE reads. The sample contains under 450,000 distinct CDR3 sequences, more than 20% of which appear only once. Sequencing was performed on PBMCs or a T cell subset sorted from them (not recorded which). Receptors were obtained from an adult woman who had mild COVID-19 (a few samples of this study predate the infection). Cell type and time point are not known.

The chain links TRBV7-9 to TRBJ2-3; D assignment may be TRBD1 or TRBD2 (5 bases each). CDR3 length equals 16 residues. V lost 5 bases and J lost 5, with 20 bases in between. Germline V gene sequence: CDR1 SEHNR, CDR2 FQNEAQ (reference sequence). The chain's CDR3 is CASSPRGMGDRDTQYF. CDR3 bases: TGTGCCAGCAGCCCCCGAGGGATGGGAGACAGAGATACGCAGTATTTT.

This clonotype came up a few times. The chain combines TRBV6-5 with TRBJ2-2; possibly TRBD1 for D (7 bases). Germline V gives CDR1 MNHEY, CDR2 SVGAGI. Trimming took off 0 bases at V and 10 bases at J, with 18 bases between the two ends. The CDR3 covers 16 residues. This CDR3 is CASSYSQGGRGAELFF. CDR3 nucleotide sequence: TGTGCCAGCAGTTACTCGCAGGGGGGTAGGGGCGCGGAGCTGTTTTTT.

This clonotype was counted only a few times. This chain links TRBV5-1 with TRBJ2-7; 9 bases line up with TRBD1. The trim removed 5 bases at V and 2 bases at J, leaving 8 bases unmatched. The CDR3 runs to 15 residues. The germline CDR1 and CDR2 sequences are SGHRS and YFSETQ. The chain's CDR3 is CASRLGTGGPYEQYF. The CDR3 DNA reads as TGCGCCAGCAGATTAGGAACAGGGGGCCCCTACGAGCAGTACTTC.

This clonotype was recorded at least ten times. The chain links TRBV12-3 or TRBV12-4 to TRBJ2-1, with 10 bases lining up with TRBD2. The CDR3 sequence is 15 residues long. V gave up 3 bases and J gave up 7 bases; unmatched junction bases: 6. The CDR3 DNA reads TGTGCCAGCAGTTTGCCTAGCGGGAGTAAGAATGAGCAGTTCTTC. Amino acid sequence: CASSLPSGSKNEQFF.

At least ten counts were recorded for this clonotype. The chain links TRBV4-2 to TRBJ2-7, with D perhaps matching TRBD1 (6 bases). Trimming pared 0 bases from V and 2 bases from J, leaving 14 bases between. From germline, CDR1 is LGHNA and CDR2 YNFKEQ. The CDR3 consists of 16 residues. The CDR3, as DNA: TGTGCCAGCAGCCAAGATGGCAGGGGCGAGACCTACGAGCAGTACTTC. Protein sequence: CASSQDGRGETYEQYF.

The rearrangement uses TRBV3-1 and TRBJ2-1; maybe TRBD2 (5 bases). The CDR3 contains 14 residues. Trimming took off 0 bases at V and 12 bases at J, with 15 bases between the two ends. Germline CDR1 reads LGHDT; CDR2 reads YNNKEL (reference sequence). The CDR3 DNA reads TGTGCCAGCAGCCAAGAAACCCCAGGAGGTAGGCAGTTCTTC. Translating it yields CASSQETPGGRQFF.

This clonotype has a handful of counts. The rearrangement uses TRBV7-3 and TRBJ2-4; possibly TRBD1 or TRBD2 for D (5 bases each). Trimming removed 9 bases from V and 1 base from J, with 10 bases in between. Germline values: CDR1 SGHTA, CDR2 FQGTGA. This CDR3 spans 13 amino acids. The CDR3 bases are TGTGCCAGTTTATGGGGGGCCAAAAACATTCAGTACTTC. The encoded protein is CASLWGAKNIQYF.

This chain joins TRBV6-1 and TRBJ1-1, with D uncertain. Trimming shortened V by 9 bases and J by 6 bases, and 11 bases separated the two germline ends. The CDR3 has 11 amino acids. Germline V gene lookup returns CDR1 MNHNS and CDR2 SASEGT. In DNA form, the CDR3 reads TGTGCCAGTCTCAACACCGCTGAAGCTTTCTTT. It translates to CASLNTAEAFF.

The chain recombines TRBV11-2 with TRBJ1-4; the match to TRBD1 covers 9 bases. V was clipped by 2 bases and J by 7 bases; unmatched bases: 8. The germline V gene encodes CDR1 SGHAT and CDR2 FQNNGV. The CDR3 sequence is 16 residues long. The chain's CDR3 is CASSLRGQGWGEKLFF. CDR3 sequence (DNA): TGTGCCAGCAGCTTACGGGGACAGGGTTGGGGTGAAAAACTGTTTTTT. The full variable domain, rest sourced from reference TRBV11-2 and TRBJ1-4, is EAGVAQSPRYKIIEKRQSVAFWCNPISGHATLYWYQQILGQGPKLLIQFQNNGVVDDSQLPKDRFSAERLKGVDSTLKIQPAKLEDSAVYLCASSLRGQGWGEKLFFGSGTQLSVL.

The chain links TRBV24-1 to TRBJ2-5; no clear D. The CDR3 has 12 amino acids. From germline, CDR1 is KGHDR and CDR2 SFDVKD. V dropped 3 bases and J dropped 1 base, with 2 bases sitting between them. The CDR3 is CATSDLQETQYF. In nucleotides, the CDR3 is TGTGCCACCAGTGATCTCCAAGAGACCCAGTACTTC.

This sequence joins TRBV24-1 and TRBJ2-3, with D perhaps TRBD2 (6 bases). CDR1 KGHDR and CDR2 SFDVKD come from the germline V gene. The V and J ends lost 2 bases and 6 bases respectively, with 14 bases between them. The CDR3 contains 15 residues. The CDR3 region is CATSDSGPRGDTQYF. The CDR3 DNA is TGTGCCACCAGTGATTCAGGGCCTCGGGGGGATACGCAGTATTTT.

This clonotype is a singleton in its sample. This chain uses TRBV4-1 with TRBJ2-3, with 10 bases fitting TRBD2. The junction had 15 bases not matched to a gene; V was cut back by 5 bases and J by 4 bases. This CDR3 region has 18 residues. Germline V gene data show CDR1 as MGHRA and CDR2 as YSYEKL. CDR3 sequence: CASSSAGGIMGRPDTQYF. In DNA form, the CDR3 reads TGCGCCAGCAGCTCAGCGGGGGGGATAATGGGCCGCCCAGATACGCAGTATTTT.

The rearrangement joins TRBV5-1 to TRBJ2-1; TRBD1 agrees at 9 bases. CDR3 length: 15 residues. Germline trimming cut 3 bases from V and 7 bases from J; bases unmatched to any gene: 8. CDR1 and CDR2 (germline): SGHRS, YFSETQ. The CDR3 coding sequence is TGCGCCAGCAGCTCTATACAGGGGGCAGGGAATGAGCAGTTCTTC. Its translation is CASSSIQGAGNEQFF.

The chain links TRBV29-1 to TRBJ2-1; TRBD1 matches at 7 bases. CDR3 length equals 16 residues. V lost 7 bases to trimming and J lost 6 bases; unmatched junction nucleotides: 18. Germline lookup yields CDR1 SQVTM and CDR2 ANQGSEA. The CDR3 DNA is TGCAGCGCTTGGGGAACCGGGGACAGAAGATTCAATGAGCAGTTCTTC. It yields the protein CSAWGTGDRRFNEQFF.

This clonotype has just one count. This chain links TRBV30 with TRBJ2-1, with 8 positions matching TRBD2. The length of the CDR3 is 13 residues. J gave up 6 bases and V 2 bases, and 3 bases lay outside the gene matches. In germline, CDR1 is GTSNPN, CDR2 SVGIG (reference sequence). In DNA, the CDR3 is TGTGCCTGGAGTCGGACTAGCCCCAATGAGCAGTTCTTC. Translation: CAWSRTSPNEQFF.